This T cell receptor beta chain came from a study of PD-1 blockade in classical Hodgkin lymphoma. A note on this clone: Its antigen is undetermined.

Indicated time point: newly diagnosed, previously untreated cHL patient sample. Untreated, newly diagnosed classical Hodgkin lymphoma PBMCs served for comparison. Points from the study as a whole: Repertoires differed for reasons still undefined, possibly disease activity or prior therapy. Before treatment, TCR diversity in newly diagnosed patients was reportedly lower than in healthy donors.

The assay was immunoSEQ multiplex PCR, and TCRdb's table has in-frame clones only and misses some. The table includes tens of thousands of clones, roughly 92% detected once. Losses at the gene ends were 0 bases for V and 6 bases for J; bases not matched to a gene: 4. In germline, CDR1 is MNHEY, CDR2 SVGAGI. This CDR3 has 15 residues. The chain uses TRBV6-5 and TRBJ2-1, with 8 bases lining up with TRBD2. The TCR was taken from a human donor with classical Hodgkin lymphoma. Source material: peripheral blood mononuclear cells (PBMCs). This chain's CDR3 is CASSYSRTSRNEQFF. CDR3 coding DNA: TGTGCCAGCAGTTACTCACGGACTAGCCGCAATGAGCAGTTCTTC.